The source of this T cell receptor (beta chain) is a study of monozygotic twins with inflammatory bowel disease. The study's findings and limits: Differences in immunosuppressive treatment may have been a source of added variability in patient repertoires.

As regards this clonotype: Its antigen is not identified.

CDR1 is SGHTA, CDR2 FQGNSA, per germline. The CDR3 spans 12 residues. Reprocessing the 5' RACE reads, TCRdb reports a single entry for every CDR3 protein and omits DNA. The listing records more than 300,000 distinct CDR3 sequences. The sample was blood. This chain links TRBV7-2 with TRBJ2-5; without DNA, the TCRdb call of TRBD1 cannot be checked. The origin of this receptor is a human donor with ulcerative colitis or Crohn's disease, or a healthy co-twin of an affected twin (not recorded which). The CDR3 reads CASNPGWQTQYF.